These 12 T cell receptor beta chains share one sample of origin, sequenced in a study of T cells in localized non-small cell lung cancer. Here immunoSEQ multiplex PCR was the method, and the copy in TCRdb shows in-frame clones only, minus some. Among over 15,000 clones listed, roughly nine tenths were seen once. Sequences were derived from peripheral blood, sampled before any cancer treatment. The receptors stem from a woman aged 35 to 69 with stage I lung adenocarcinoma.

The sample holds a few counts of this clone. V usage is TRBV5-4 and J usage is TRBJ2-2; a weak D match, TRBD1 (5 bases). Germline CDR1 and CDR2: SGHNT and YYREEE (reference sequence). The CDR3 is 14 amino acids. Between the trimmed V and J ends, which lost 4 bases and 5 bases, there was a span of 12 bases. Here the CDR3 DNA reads TGTGCCAGCAGCCCTGCTAGGGGAACCGGGGAGCTGTTTTTT. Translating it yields CASSPARGTGELFF.

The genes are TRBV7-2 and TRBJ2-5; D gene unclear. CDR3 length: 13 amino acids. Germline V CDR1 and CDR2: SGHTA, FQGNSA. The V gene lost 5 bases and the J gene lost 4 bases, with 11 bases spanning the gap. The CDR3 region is CASSLPPPETQYF. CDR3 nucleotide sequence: TGTGCCAGCAGCCTCCCTCCTCCAGAGACCCAGTACTTC.

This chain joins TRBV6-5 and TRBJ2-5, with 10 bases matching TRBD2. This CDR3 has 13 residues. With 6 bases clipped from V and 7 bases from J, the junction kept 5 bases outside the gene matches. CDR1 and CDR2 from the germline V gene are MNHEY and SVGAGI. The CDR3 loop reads CASSTSGIGTQYF. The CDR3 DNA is TGTGCCAGCAGCACTAGCGGGATTGGGACCCAGTACTTC.

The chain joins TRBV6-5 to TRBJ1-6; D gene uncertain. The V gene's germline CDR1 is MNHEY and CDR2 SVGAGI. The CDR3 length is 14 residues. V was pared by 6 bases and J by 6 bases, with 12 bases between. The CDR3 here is CASSLDLSNSPLHF. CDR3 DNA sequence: TGTGCCAGCAGCCTGGACTTAAGTAATTCACCCCTCCACTTT.

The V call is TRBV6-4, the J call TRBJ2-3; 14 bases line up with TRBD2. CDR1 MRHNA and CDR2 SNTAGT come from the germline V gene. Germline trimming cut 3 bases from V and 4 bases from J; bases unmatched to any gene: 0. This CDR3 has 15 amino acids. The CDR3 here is CASSETSGGADTQYF. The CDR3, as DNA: TGTGCCAGCAGTGAGACTAGCGGGGGGGCAGATACGCAGTATTTT.

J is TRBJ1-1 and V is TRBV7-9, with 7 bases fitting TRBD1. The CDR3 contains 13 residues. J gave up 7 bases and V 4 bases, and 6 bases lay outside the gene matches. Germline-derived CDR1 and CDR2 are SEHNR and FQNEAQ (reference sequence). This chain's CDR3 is CASSSGQLYEAFF. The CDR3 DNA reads TGTGCCAGCAGCTCGGGACAGCTATATGAAGCTTTCTTT.

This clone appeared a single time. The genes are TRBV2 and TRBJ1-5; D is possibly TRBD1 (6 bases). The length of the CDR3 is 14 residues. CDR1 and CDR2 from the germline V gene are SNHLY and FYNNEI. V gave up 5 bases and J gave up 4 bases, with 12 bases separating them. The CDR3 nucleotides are TGTGCCAGCAGTCCGACAGGCCCGAATCAGCCCCAGCATTTT. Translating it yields CASSPTGPNQPQHF.

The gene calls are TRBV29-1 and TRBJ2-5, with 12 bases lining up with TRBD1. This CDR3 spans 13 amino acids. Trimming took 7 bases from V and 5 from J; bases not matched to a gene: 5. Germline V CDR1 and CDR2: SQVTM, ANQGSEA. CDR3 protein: CSATGQGAETQYF. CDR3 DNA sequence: TGCAGCGCCACGGGACAGGGGGCTGAGACCCAGTACTTC. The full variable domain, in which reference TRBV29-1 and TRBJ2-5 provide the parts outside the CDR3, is SAVISQKPSRDICQRGTSLTIQCQVDSQVTMMFWYRQQPGQSLTLIATANQGSEATYESGFVIDKFPISRPNLTFSTLTVSNMSPEDSSIYLCSATGQGAETQYFGPGTRLLVL.

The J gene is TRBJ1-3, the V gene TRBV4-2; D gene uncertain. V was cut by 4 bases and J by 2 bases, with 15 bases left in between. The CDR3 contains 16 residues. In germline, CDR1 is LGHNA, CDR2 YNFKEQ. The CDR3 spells CASSLSRELTGNTIYF. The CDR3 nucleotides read TGTGCCAGCAGCCTAAGTAGGGAGTTAACTGGAAACACCATATATTTT.

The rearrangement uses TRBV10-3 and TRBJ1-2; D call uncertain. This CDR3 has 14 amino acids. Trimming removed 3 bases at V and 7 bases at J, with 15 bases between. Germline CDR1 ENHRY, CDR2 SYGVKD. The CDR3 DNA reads TGTGCCATCAGTGAAGATATGGGAGACCGTGGCTACACCTTC. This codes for CAISEDMGDRGYTF.

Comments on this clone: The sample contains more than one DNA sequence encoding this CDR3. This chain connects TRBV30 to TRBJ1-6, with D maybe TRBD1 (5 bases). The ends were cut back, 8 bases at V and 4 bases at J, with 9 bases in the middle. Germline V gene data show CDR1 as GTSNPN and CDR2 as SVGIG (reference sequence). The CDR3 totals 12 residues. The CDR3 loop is CASRTYNSPLHF. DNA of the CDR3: TGTGCCAGCAGGACATATAATTCACCCCTCCACTTT.

The CDR3 spells CASIPQNRDGGYTF. In nucleotides, the CDR3 is TGTGCCAGTATTCCACAGAACAGGGACGGTGGCTACACCTTC. The chain is built from TRBV19 and TRBJ1-2; D is possibly TRBD1 (6 bases). Deletions cut 7 bases from V and 7 bases from J, with 19 bases between. CDR1 LNHDA and CDR2 SQIVND come from the germline V gene (reference sequence). The CDR3 contains 14 residues.